The present T cell receptor beta chain was sequenced within a study of Ad26.COV2.S vaccination and SARS-CoV-2 variants. On the study more broadly: Participants got Ad26.COV2.S intramuscularly, once or twice 56 days apart.

Treatment defined: roughly 20 received Ad26.COV2.S at low or high dose, single or two shots; 5 received placebo; per-sample allocation not given. Specimen acquisition occurred on day 63 following the initial vaccine or placebo injection. The data were produced by immunoSEQ multiplex PCR, yet TCRdb's version contains in-frame clones alone and is incomplete. The table lists roughly 320,000 clones, 86% of them singletons. The V gene lost 4 bases and the J gene lost 0 bases, with 10 bases spanning the gap. CDR3 size: 14 residues. CDR1 KGHSH and CDR2 LQKENI come from the germline V gene. This specimen consisted of peripheral blood, obtained in a trial of Ad26.COV2.S vaccine versus placebo. The TCR comes from a person aged 18 to 59 who received the Ad26.COV2.S COVID-19 vaccine or a placebo. This sequence joins TRBV18 and TRBJ2-7; possible D gene TRBD1, 5 bases. The CDR3 DNA is TGTGCCAGCTCACAGACAGTCAACTCCTACGAGCAGTACTTC. Translating gives CASSQTVNSYEQYF. The full variable domain, its missing parts supplied by reference TRBV18 and TRBJ2-7, is NAGVMQNPRHLVRRRGQEARLRCSPMKGHSHVYWYRQLPEEGLKFMVYLQKENIIDESGMPKERFSAEFPKEGPSILRIQQVVRGDSAAYFCASSQTVNSYEQYFGPGTRLTVT.